This paragraph reports one TCR beta chain. The data derive from a study of CD8 T cells in Susac syndrome. Reverse transcription of about 0.5 to 1 ug RNA was carried out with random hexamers. TCRdb used MiXCR to reprocess the immunoSEQ multiplex PCR reads, holding one entry per CDR3 protein. The data hold 150,000 or so distinct CDR3 sequences, with just under 95% observed a single time. V trimming: 2 bases; J trimming: 4 bases; junction bases outside the gene matches: 6. The CDR3 contains 15 residues. CDR1 MGHDK and CDR2 SYGVNS come from the germline V gene. Sequenced material: CD4+ T cells from PBMCs. The receptor was isolated from a human donor with Susac syndrome. The J gene is TRBJ2-5, the V gene TRBV25-1; TRBD2 matches 8 bases. The CDR3 spells CASSETGTRRETQYF. CDR3 nucleotide sequence: TGTGCCAGCAGTGAAACCGGGACTAGGAGAGAGACCCAGTACTTC.